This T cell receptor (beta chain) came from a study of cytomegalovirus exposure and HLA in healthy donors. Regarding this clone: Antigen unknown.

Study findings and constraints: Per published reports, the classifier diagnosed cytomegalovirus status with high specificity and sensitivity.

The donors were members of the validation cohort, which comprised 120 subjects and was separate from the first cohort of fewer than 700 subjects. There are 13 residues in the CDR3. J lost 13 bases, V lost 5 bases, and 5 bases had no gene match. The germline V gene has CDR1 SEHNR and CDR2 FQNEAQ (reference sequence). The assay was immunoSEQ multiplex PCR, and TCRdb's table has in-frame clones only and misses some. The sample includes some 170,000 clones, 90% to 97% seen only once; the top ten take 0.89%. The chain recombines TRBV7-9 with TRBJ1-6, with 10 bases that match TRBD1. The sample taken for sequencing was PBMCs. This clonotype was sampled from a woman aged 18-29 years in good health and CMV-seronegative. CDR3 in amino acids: CASSNGQGGPLHF. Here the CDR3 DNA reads TGTGCCAGCAGCAACGGACAGGGGGGGCCCCTCCACTTT.